This TCR beta chain was captured in a study of blood T cell repertoires in COVID-19 (dated by TCRdb to 2020 to 2022). Background on the whole study: Samples covering the acute and convalescent phases of COVID-19 were provided by collaborators in the United States, Italy and Spain. Subjects who had been exposed to COVID-19, were actively infected with it, or had recovered from it provided the deeply sampled blood TCRbeta repertoires that made up the dataset. The repertoires were made available in a free public database intended to serve as a resource for research on the immune response to SARS-CoV-2. The material from the prospective study consisted of cDNA or gDNA derived from T cells, B-cell-depleted T cells, or PBMCs. Where HLA class I and class II types were available, the types were taken from metadata supplied by the sample provider, not from assay-based typing. Nearly every sample came with metadata listing a de-identified subject ID, COVID-19 status, age in years and sex. Samples were obtained from the ongoing ImmuneRACE study (first 160 participants) and from about 1,300 subjects provided by 6 global collaborators.

From the cysteine up to the phenylalanine, the CDR3 has a length of 13 residues. Left in the record is the CDR3 DNA by itself, 39 bases read in frame from the first base. V loses 1 base of germline sequence and J loses 4 bases, and the interval between the two ends is 7 bases. Reading the germline V gene gives CDR1 SGHTA and CDR2 FQGNSA. TCRbeta CDR3 regions were amplified from genomic DNA by means of the immunoSEQ Assay, a bias-controlled multiplex PCR. The source study handled its data this way. The number of nucleated cells in each sample was estimated from the amplification of reference gene primers within the assay. To quantify the absolute abundance of each unique TCRbeta CDR3 rearrangement, sequence reads were collapsed and filtered. For each sample, productive Simpson clonality was calculated as the square root of Simpson's diversity index across productive rearrangements. TCRdb re-hosts the immuneACCESS table, in-frame sequences only. Its copies lack some clones; in the studies checked, an unresolved V gene accounts for under half of them, and the cause for the rest is not known. The DNA gave D and trimming, while V, J and clone size come from that table. The sample table records about 310,000 clones; about nine tenths of these occur just once. The ten largest clones take up around 4.8% of the sample.

Participants in the prospective study were enrolled through a virtual design, were aged roughly 18 to 100 years, and lived in roughly 26 United States geographic areas. To assign participants to cohorts, the prospective study relied on clinical history that participants themselves reported in a screening survey and a study questionnaire. Recovered participants in ImmuneRACE Cohort 3 were defined as having two consecutive negative NP/OP PCR tests, clearance from a healthcare professional, or resolution of symptoms. Each participant in the prospective study had whole blood, serum and a nasopharyngeal or oropharyngeal swab collected by mobile phlebotomists. Participants in the prospective study had the option to provide additional blood draws and questionnaires over an approximately 2-month period. Blood samples from the prospective study were shipped frozen or at room temperature prior to DNA extraction.

Concerning this clone itself: No antigen is known for it. The record has no base qualities; no much larger clone is one base away.

Broad study findings and their caveats: How much clinical and demographic metadata was included differed by source and by participant, and the metadata was provided uncurated.

This chain joins TRBV7-2 to TRBJ2-5; TRBD1 is a possible D gene, resting on 5 matching bases. The sequenced sample consisted of PBMCs or T cells enriched from blood (not recorded which). This clonotype was obtained from a man in his sixties who had recovered from COVID-19. Here is the DNA: TGTGCCAGCAGCTTAGGACAGCTAGAGACCCAGTACTTC. Translated, this is CASSLGQLETQYF.